Listed here are 23 T cell receptor beta chains from one sample, sequenced in a study of response to subunit inactivated influenza vaccine. TCRdb re-called the RT-PCR reads with MiXCR, one entry per CDR3 protein. The sample has about 540,000 distinct CDR3 sequences; 20% to 25% are singletons. The sample was also reused in another study, on T cells expressing NK-cell markers. From that study: TCR beta cDNA was generated via 5'RACE template switching incorporating UMIs.

The sequences come from CD4+ T cells sorted from PBMCs, collected approximately 12 days after vaccination. The receptors were sampled from a man over 45 who received an inactivated influenza vaccine.

This chain uses TRBV20-1 with TRBJ2-7; 9 bases fit TRBD2. Germline CDR1 and CDR2: DFQATT and SNEGSKA (reference sequence). The V and J ends lost 3 bases and 5 bases, in that order; junction bases with no gene match: 5. The CDR3 runs to 13 residues. The CDR3 sequence is CSARTGLAHEQYF. The DNA of the CDR3 is TGCAGTGCTAGGACGGGACTAGCCCACGAGCAGTACTTC.

V and J are TRBV12-3 or TRBV12-4 and TRBJ1-1; tentative D call: TRBD1 (5 bases). With 3 bases removed from V and 4 bases from J, the gap between germline ends came to 15 bases. CDR3 length: 15 residues. The CDR3 bases are TGTGCCAGCAGTTTTTACGGGGCTGGGGCCACTGAAGCTTTCTTT. This codes for CASSFYGAGATEAFF.

This clonotype turned up a few times. V gene TRBV5-1 combines with J gene TRBJ2-1; 9 bases are shared with TRBD2. Losses at the gene ends were 4 bases for V and 9 bases for J; bases not matched to a gene: 11. The CDR3 runs 15 residues. Germline V gives CDR1 SGHRS, CDR2 YFSETQ. In nucleotides, the CDR3 is TGCGCCAGCAGCGGAACGAGCGGGGGGCCGGGTGAGCAGTTCTTC. Translated: CASSGTSGGPGEQFF.

The CDR3 region has the DNA TGCGCCAGCAGACCCACTAGCGGGAGCTCCTACGAGCAGTACTTC. It yields the protein CASRPTSGSSYEQYF. The J gene is TRBJ2-7, the V gene TRBV5-1; 11 positions agree with TRBD2. The trim removed 5 bases at V and 0 bases at J, leaving 4 bases unmatched. Germline CDR1 SGHRS, CDR2 YFSETQ. This CDR3 comprises 15 residues.

The table lists this clonotype with a few counts. V is TRBV29-1 and J is TRBJ1-5; TRBD1 matches 9 bases. This CDR3 region has 13 residues. Germline lookup yields CDR1 SQVTM and CDR2 ANQGSEA. Trimming at V came to 5 bases and at J to 2 bases, leaving 1 base not matched to a gene. The CDR3 spells CSVRQGGNQPQHF. Here the CDR3 DNA reads TGCAGCGTTAGACAGGGGGGCAATCAGCCCCAGCATTTT.

This chain links TRBV14 with TRBJ2-1, with 7 positions matching TRBD2. In germline, CDR1 is SGHDN, CDR2 FVKESK. The CDR3 totals 15 residues. V shed 4 bases and J 12 bases; nucleotides not matched to a gene: 15. The DNA of the CDR3 is TGTGCCAGCAGCCGCCGCGGGGCGGGAGACTTTAGGCAGTTCTTC. Translated: CASSRRGAGDFRQFF.

Only a few counts were recorded for this clonotype. The CDR3 protein is CASSRVPGANTGELFF. CDR3 DNA: TGTGCCAGCAGCCGAGTTCCCGGGGCCAACACCGGGGAGCTGTTTTTT. The rearrangement links TRBV14 to TRBJ2-2; D is tentatively TRBD1 or TRBD2 (5 bases each). The length of the CDR3 is 16 residues. Germline CDR1 SGHDN, CDR2 FVKESK. V gave up 4 bases and J gave up 2 bases, with 14 bases separating them.

V usage is TRBV12-3 or TRBV12-4 and J usage is TRBJ2-1; 12 nucleotides align to TRBD2. The V gene end was trimmed by 6 bases and the J gene end by 0 bases; junction bases not matched to a gene: 9. This CDR3 spans 18 amino acids. The CDR3 region is CASRGLAGASFSYNEQFF. CDR3 bases: TGTGCCAGCAGGGGACTAGCGGGTGCGTCTTTCTCCTACAATGAGCAGTTCTTC.

This clonotype has a handful of counts. The genes are TRBV20-1 and TRBJ2-2; no clear D gene. Germline loops: CDR1 DFQATT, CDR2 SNEGSKA (reference sequence). The CDR3 consists of 14 residues. V was trimmed by 2 bases and J by 0 bases, leaving 7 bases between them. In DNA form, the CDR3 reads TGCAGTGCTAGACGTGGGTCGAACACCGGGGAGCTGTTTTTT. Translating it yields CSARRGSNTGELFF.

The V and J genes are TRBV7-3 and TRBJ2-2; TRBD2 matches at 13 bases. The CDR3 is 17 residues long. Germline V gene data show CDR1 as SGHTA and CDR2 as FQGTGA. The trim removed 5 bases at V and 2 bases at J, leaving 5 bases unmatched. The CDR3 DNA reads TGTGCCAGCAGCGTACTAGCGGGAGGGTTCAACACCGGGGAGCTGTTTTTT. This gives the protein CASSVLAGGFNTGELFF.

The chain couples TRBV12-3 or TRBV12-4 to TRBJ1-2, with D unresolved. Trimming removed 4 bases from V and 4 bases from J, with 7 bases in between. CDR3 size: 12 residues. CDR3 amino acids: CASSSIGYGYTF. CDR3 coding DNA: TGTGCCAGCAGTTCGATAGGCTATGGCTACACCTTC.

This clonotype turned up a few times. The chain recombines TRBV5-6 with TRBJ2-3; the match to TRBD1 covers 9 bases. CDR3 length equals 14 residues. Germline V gene data show CDR1 as SGHDT and CDR2 as YYEEEE. The ends lost 5 bases at V and 1 base at J; junction bases unmatched: 2. CDR3 DNA sequence: TGTGCCAGCAGTTGGACAGGGGGCACAGATACGCAGTATTTT. Translating gives CASSWTGGTDTQYF.

The chain has TRBV4-3 and TRBJ1-2; D remains ambiguous. V was pared by 1 base and J by 8 bases, with 17 bases between. The germline V gene encodes CDR1 LGHNA and CDR2 YSLEER. The CDR3 covers 15 residues. The CDR3 is CASSQVELGISGYTF. The CDR3 coding sequence is TGCGCCAGCAGCCAAGTCGAACTGGGGATATCGGGCTACACCTTC.

This chain joins TRBV7-9 and TRBJ2-3, with a possible D match to TRBD1 (5 bases). Germline CDR1 is SEHNR and CDR2 is FQNEAQ (reference sequence). The CDR3 contains 16 residues. Trimming took off 5 bases at V and 4 bases at J, with 19 bases between the two ends. The CDR3 region is CASSPRRWGRADTQYF. DNA for the CDR3: TGTGCCAGCAGCCCAAGAAGGTGGGGCCGCGCAGATACGCAGTATTTT.

With respect to this clonotype: A much larger clone differs by one base, so this may be a read error. The chain has TRBV28 and TRBJ1-5; D gene ambiguous. Near its end, the DNA agrees better with TRBJ2-3, so the J call may be wrong. CDR1 MDHEN and CDR2 SYDVKM come from the germline V gene. This CDR3 is 14 amino acids long. Here the CDR3 reads CASRPRPINQPQYF. The CDR3 coding sequence is TGTGCCAGCAGACCGCGCCCGATCAATCAGCCCCAGTATTTT.

The chain uses TRBV5-6 and TRBJ1-5; D unclear. The V and J ends lost 4 bases and 7 bases respectively, with 9 bases between them. Per germline, CDR1 SGHDT and CDR2 YYEEEE. This CDR3 region has 12 residues. The CDR3 loop reads CASSGLGQPQHF. DNA of the CDR3: TGTGCCAGCAGCGGCCTTGGGCAGCCCCAGCATTTT.

The sample holds many counts of this clonotype. The chain employs TRBV5-5 and TRBJ1-1, with D hard to call. This CDR3 has 14 amino acids. The V end lost 4 bases, the J end lost 7 bases, and 17 bases lay between the germline ends. The germline gives CDR1 SGHKS, CDR2 YYEKEE (reference sequence). CDR3 residues: CASSRSSPPGEAFF. The CDR3 bases are TGTGCCAGCAGCCGTTCTTCCCCCCCGGGTGAAGCTTTCTTT.

The V call is TRBV5-8, the J call TRBJ2-3; possibly TRBD2 for D (6 bases). Between the trimmed V and J ends, which lost 4 bases and 3 bases, there was a span of 15 bases. This CDR3 has 15 residues. Germline CDR1 and CDR2: SGHTS and YDEGEE. The CDR3 loop reads CASSQVEGGTDTQYF. In nucleotides, the CDR3 is TGTGCCAGCAGCCAAGTAGAGGGAGGTACAGATACGCAGTATTTT.

This clonotype was counted only a few times. V usage is TRBV12-3 or TRBV12-4 and J usage is TRBJ2-4; 7 bases fit TRBD1. V was clipped by 1 base and J by 4 bases; unmatched bases: 4. The CDR3 length is 15 residues. The CDR3 DNA is TGTGCCAGCAGTTTAGACTACAGGGGAAAAAACATTCAGTACTTC. It codes for CASSLDYRGKNIQYF.

This clonotype was seen more than once but under ten times. The J gene is TRBJ2-3, the V gene TRBV20-1; D is perhaps TRBD2 (6 bases). The CDR3 is made up of 13 amino acids. The germline V gene encodes CDR1 DFQATT and CDR2 SNEGSKA (reference sequence). The V end was cut by 2 bases, the J end by 4 bases, with 10 bases between. CDR3 DNA: TGCAGTGCTAGACCGGGACTTCCAGATACGCAGTATTTT. This gives the protein CSARPGLPDTQYF.

As to this clonotype: Given a much more abundant clone one base away, this may be a read error. CDR3 loop: CASSPSYGPQAFF. The DNA of the CDR3 is TGTGCCAGCTCACCAAGCTATGGACCCCAAGCTTTCTTT. The chain carries TRBV18 and TRBJ1-1; no reliable D call. V gave up 2 bases and J gave up 9 bases, with 13 bases separating them. CDR1 is KGHSH and CDR2 is LQKENI in the germline V gene. The CDR3 sequence is 13 residues long.

This clonotype was seen only a few times. The chain carries TRBV6-5 and TRBJ2-3; TRBD2 matches 7 bases. From germline, CDR1 is MNHEY and CDR2 SVGAGI. This CDR3 comprises 15 residues. Unmatched junction bases numbered 7, after V lost 2 bases and J lost 5 bases. CDR3 bases: TGTGCCAGCAGTTACGGGGCTAGCGGTAGAGATACGCAGTATTTT. Translation gives CASSYGASGRDTQYF.

The V gene is TRBV10-3, the J gene TRBJ2-5; tentative D call: TRBD1 (6 bases). CDR3 length: 15 amino acids. Looked up from germline, CDR1 is ENHRY and CDR2 is SYGVKD. Trimming cost V 0 bases and J 0 bases, with 8 bases left between them. The CDR3 spells CAISESRDNQETQYF. The DNA for the CDR3 is TGTGCCATCAGTGAGTCCAGGGACAACCAAGAGACCCAGTACTTC.